This record concerns one T cell receptor beta chain sequence. Each of the donors had approximately 10 milliliters of peripheral blood drawn into EDTA-treated Vacutainer tubes. Extractions gave at least 5 micrograms of total RNA per sample. Primed by a sample-barcoded 5' primer and a J-beta primer mix, a second PCR proceeded for 7 to 11 cycles. Each sample provided no less than 2.5 million CDR3-containing paired-end reads. TCRdb recomputed calls from the 5' RACE reads with MiXCR, one row per CDR3 protein. The table shows about 680,000 distinct CDR3 sequences, with approximately 49% occurring only once. This entry comes from a study of blood T cells in healthy people across ages. About the research overall: Template switching recovered approximately one barcoded beta molecule for every two T cells.

The sample comprised blood. The sequence was obtained from a woman aged 55-75 years in good health.

In DNA form, the CDR3 reads TGTGCCAGCAGCACAAACGGGCCGCATGTCTCCTACGAGCAGTACTTC. Translation gives CASSTNGPHVSYEQYF. The V call is TRBV5-6, the J call TRBJ2-7; D uncertain. The CDR3 has 16 amino acids. V was trimmed by 4 bases and J by 0 bases, leaving 17 bases between them. CDR1 is SGHDT and CDR2 is YYEEEE in the germline V gene.